This entry is about one TCR beta chain. Its antigen is not known. The data are from a study of memory CD4+ T cells and cytomegalovirus serostatus. Overall study context: Healthy Belgian adult donors included under ten CMV-positive and fewer than 25 CMV-negative people. Study observations and caveats: CMV serostatus prediction reached median AUC roughly 0.95, or 0.91 with US-trained model. The CMV-associated TCR signature appears largely within the CD4+ memory repertoire.

Single viable CD3+CD4+CD8-CD45RO+ cells were sorted as the memory CD4+ T cells. Positive selection with CD4 microbeads enriched total CD4+ T cells. Measured with immunoSEQ multiplex PCR; TCRdb has only the in-frame clones, and not every one. The repertoire consists of 54,000 or so clones, with around 80% occurring once and the leading ten covering around 1.1%. Germline V gives CDR1 LGHNT, CDR2 FRNRAP. The CDR3 has 22 amino acids. J was trimmed by 0 bases and V by 0 bases; bases with no gene match: 18. V gene TRBV12-5 combines with J gene TRBJ2-4; 9 positions agree with TRBD1. The material sequenced was memory CD4+ T cells from blood. This clonotype was obtained from an adult in good health and CMV-seronegative. Here the CDR3 DNA reads TGTGCTAGTGGTTTGGTAGCCGGACAGGGGATCGGTAATGATCCAGCCAAAAACATTCAGTACTTC. Translation: CASGLVAGQGIGNDPAKNIQYF.